Below, 12 T cell receptor beta chains from the same sample are listed, as sequenced in a study of blood T cell repertoires in COVID-19. Repertoires were generated with immunoSEQ multiplex PCR, while TCRdb's copy carries only in-frame clones and drops some. Among under 350,000 clones, 70% to 90% were seen once, and the ten largest hold about 4.2%. The specimen sequenced was PBMCs or T cells enriched from blood (not recorded which). These receptors came from a man younger than 40 who had recovered from COVID-19.

The gene calls are TRBV7-9 and TRBJ2-7; possibly TRBD2 for D (6 bases). Trimming removed 5 bases at V and 7 bases at J, with 12 bases between. The germline gives CDR1 SEHNR, CDR2 FQNEAQ (reference sequence). The CDR3 totals 12 residues. The CDR3 DNA reads TGTGCCAGCAGCCCGGGGAGGTGGGAGCAGTACTTC. This codes for CASSPGRWEQYF.

The chain is built from TRBV6-5 and TRBJ1-3, with D possibly being TRBD1 (5 bases). The CDR3 length is 15 residues. Trimming removed 2 bases from V and 2 bases from J, with 10 bases in between. Germline V gene lookup returns CDR1 MNHEY and CDR2 SVGAGI. The chain's CDR3 is CASSYGAGPGNTIYF. For the CDR3, the DNA is TGTGCCAGCAGTTACGGGGCAGGGCCTGGAAACACCATATATTTT.

The chain couples TRBV6-5 to TRBJ1-5; a possible D gene is TRBD1 (5 bases). Germline-derived CDR1 and CDR2 are MNHEY and SVGAGI. The CDR3 contains 15 residues. Trimming shortened V by 1 base and J by 2 bases, and 9 bases separated the two germline ends. As DNA, the CDR3 is TGTGCCAGCAGTTACTTCCAGGGCGGCAATCAGCCCCAGCATTTT. It encodes CASSYFQGGNQPQHF.

This clone has more than one count but fewer than ten. V and J are TRBV28 and TRBJ1-5, with unresolved D. Deletions cut 8 bases from V and 1 base from J, with 27 bases between. The germline CDR1 and CDR2 sequences are MDHEN and SYDVKM. The length of the CDR3 is 19 residues. CDR3 protein: CASRPAGLGGIISNQPQHF. The CDR3 DNA is TGTGCCAGCCGACCCGCGGGGTTGGGCGGGATAATAAGCAATCAGCCCCAGCATTTT.

The chain uses TRBV6-1 and TRBJ1-5; the D gene is possibly TRBD1 (5 bases). There are 16 residues in the CDR3. Per germline, CDR1 MNHNS and CDR2 SASEGT. Trimming pared 1 base from V and 0 bases from J, leaving 10 bases between. CDR3 nucleotide sequence: TGTGCCAGCAGTGAAGGCCGCGGGGGTAGCAATCAGCCCCAGCATTTT. This sequence encodes CASSEGRGGSNQPQHF.

The chain carries TRBV5-1 and TRBJ1-3, with 7 bases that match TRBD1. The CDR3 contains 14 residues. V was clipped by 4 bases and J by 3 bases; unmatched bases: 4. Germline CDR1 SGHRS, CDR2 YFSETQ. CDR3 sequence reads: CASSPRDSGNTIYF. In DNA, the CDR3 is TGCGCCAGCAGCCCCAGGGACAGTGGAAACACCATATATTTT.

The chain couples TRBV12-3 or TRBV12-4 to TRBJ1-5; D uncertain. Between the trimmed V and J ends, which lost 6 bases and 7 bases, there was a span of 10 bases. The CDR3 totals 12 residues. CDR3 protein: CASSDRGQPQHF. The CDR3, as DNA: TGTGCCAGCAGCGATCGCGGCCAGCCCCAGCATTTT.

CDR3: CAISESRGLNSNQPQHF. CDR3 sequence (DNA): TGTGCCATCAGTGAGTCTAGGGGACTGAATAGCAATCAGCCCCAGCATTTT. The J gene is TRBJ1-5, the V gene TRBV10-3, with a weak D call TRBD1 (5 bases). Trimming shortened V by 0 bases and J by 0 bases, and 12 bases separated the two germline ends. CDR1 ENHRY and CDR2 SYGVKD come from the germline V gene. This CDR3 has 17 residues.

This clone was seen many times. The gene calls are TRBV6-6 and TRBJ1-5; weak D call: TRBD1 (6 bases). Per the germline V gene, CDR1 is MNHNY and CDR2 is SVGAGI (reference sequence). The CDR3 spans 17 residues. Between the trimmed V and J ends, which lost 5 bases and 2 bases, there was a span of 19 bases. The CDR3 DNA is TGTGCCAGCAGTCTAAATTCTCAGGGGACGGGCAATCAGCCCCAGCATTTT. Its protein is CASSLNSQGTGNQPQHF.

J is TRBJ1-5 and V is TRBV3-1 (or the pseudogene TRBV3-2); 7 nucleotides agree with TRBD1. Losses at the gene ends were 0 bases for V and 4 bases for J; bases not matched to a gene: 9. The CDR3 is 17 amino acids. Looked up from germline, CDR1 is LGHDT and CDR2 is YNNKEL (reference sequence). The CDR3 DNA is TGTGCCAGCAGCCAAGATTTCCCAGGGGGGATGAATCAGCCCCAGCATTTT. It yields the protein CASSQDFPGGMNQPQHF.

V gene TRBV28 combines with J gene TRBJ2-7; 7 bases are a match to TRBD1. V shed 1 base, J shed 2 bases, and the junction held 8 bases outside the gene matches. The CDR3 runs to 16 residues. CDR1 is MDHEN and CDR2 is SYDVKM in the germline V gene. Here the CDR3 reads CASSLSYTGATYEQYF. In nucleotides, the CDR3 is TGTGCCAGCAGTTTATCCTATACAGGGGCAACCTACGAGCAGTACTTC. The full variable domain, completed using reference TRBV28 and TRBJ2-7, is DVKVTQSSRYLVKRTGEKVFLECVQDMDHENMFWYRQDPGLGLRLIYFSYDVKMKEKGDIPEGYSVSREKKERFSLILESASTNQTSMYLCASSLSYTGATYEQYFGPGTRLTVT.

V is TRBV19 and J is TRBJ2-7; tentative D call: TRBD2 (6 bases). CDR3 length equals 14 residues. In germline, CDR1 is LNHDA, CDR2 SQIVND (reference sequence). V was trimmed by 3 bases and J by 7 bases, leaving 16 bases between them. CDR3 DNA: TGTGCCAGTAGTATCCCCGGGGGATCGGGGGAGCAGTACTTC. It codes for CASSIPGGSGEQYF.